This TCR beta chain is drawn from a study of neoadjuvant anti-PD-1 for oral cavity cancer. Study-level information: Non-progressing patients received a fourth nivolumab dose near day 43, then surgery on days 50-56.

Only in-frame clones appear in the TCRdb table, and some are missing; sequencing was by immunoSEQ multiplex PCR. Seen here are fewer than 20,000 clones, 65% to 75% observed once, and the top ten hold over 2%. The germline V gene encodes CDR1 MNHNY and CDR2 SVGAGI (reference sequence). The CDR3 length is 14 residues. The ends were cut back, 2 bases at V and 1 base at J, with 6 bases in the middle. This TCR derives from a person aged 40 to 85 with oral cavity squamous cell carcinoma. This chain links TRBV6-6 with TRBJ1-5; D is uncertain. The sequencing here drew on PBMCs, taken before nivolumab (anti-PD-1) treatment. The CDR3 nucleotides are TGTGCCAGCAGTTACGGTGGGAGCAATCAGCCCCAGCATTTT. Its translation is CASSYGGSNQPQHF.